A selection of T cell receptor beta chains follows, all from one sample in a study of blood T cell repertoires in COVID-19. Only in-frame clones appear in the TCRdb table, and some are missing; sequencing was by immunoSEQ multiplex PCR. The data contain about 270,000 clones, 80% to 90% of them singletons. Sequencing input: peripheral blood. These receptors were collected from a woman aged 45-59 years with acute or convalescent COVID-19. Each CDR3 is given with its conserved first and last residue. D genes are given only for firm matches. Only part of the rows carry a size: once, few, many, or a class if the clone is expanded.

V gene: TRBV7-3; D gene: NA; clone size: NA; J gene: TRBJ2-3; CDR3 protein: CASRLTDTQYF; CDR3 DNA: TGTGCCAGCAGACTCACAGATACGCAGTATTTT
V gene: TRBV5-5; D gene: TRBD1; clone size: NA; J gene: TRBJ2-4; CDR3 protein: CASSLTGDIQYF; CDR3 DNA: TGTGCCAGCAGCTTGACAGGGGACATTCAGTACTTC
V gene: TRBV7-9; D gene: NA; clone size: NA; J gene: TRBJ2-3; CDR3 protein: CASSFELRTDTQYF; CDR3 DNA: TGTGCCAGCAGCTTCGAACTACGCACAGATACGCAGTATTTT
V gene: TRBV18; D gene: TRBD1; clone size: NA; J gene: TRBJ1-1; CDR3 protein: CASSPGTGATEAFF; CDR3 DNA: TGTGCCAGCTCACCCGGGACAGGGGCCACTGAAGCTTTCTTT
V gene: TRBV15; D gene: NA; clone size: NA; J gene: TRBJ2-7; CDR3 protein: CATSREPGVSYEQYF; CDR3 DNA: TGTGCCACCAGCAGAGAGCCAGGTGTCTCCTACGAGCAGTACTTC
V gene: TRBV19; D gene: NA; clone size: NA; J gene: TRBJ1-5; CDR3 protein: CASSIRQFDSNQPQHF; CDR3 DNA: TGTGCCAGTAGTATTCGACAGTTTGATAGCAATCAGCCCCAGCATTTT
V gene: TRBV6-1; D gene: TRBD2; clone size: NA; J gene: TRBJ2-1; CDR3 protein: CASSEGSWAGVYNEQFF; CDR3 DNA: TGTGCCAGCAGTGAAGGAAGTTGGGCGGGAGTGTACAATGAGCAGTTCTTC
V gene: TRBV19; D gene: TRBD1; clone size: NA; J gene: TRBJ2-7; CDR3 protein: CASSTAGTGAYEQYF; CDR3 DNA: TGTGCCAGTAGTACAGCCGGGACAGGGGCCTACGAGCAGTACTTC
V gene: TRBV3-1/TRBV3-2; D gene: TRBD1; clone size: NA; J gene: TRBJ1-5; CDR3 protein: CASSPGTGLPQHF; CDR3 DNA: TGTGCCAGCAGCCCGGGGACAGGGTTGCCCCAGCATTTT
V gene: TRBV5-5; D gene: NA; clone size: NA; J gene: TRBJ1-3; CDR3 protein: CASSFLAGAGNTIYF; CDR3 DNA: TGTGCCAGCAGCTTTTTGGCGGGCGCTGGAAACACCATATATTTT
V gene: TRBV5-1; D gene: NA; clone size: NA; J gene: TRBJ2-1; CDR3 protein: CASSLEGHVQVDEQFF; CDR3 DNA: TGCGCCAGCAGCTTGGAGGGTCACGTACAGGTCGATGAGCAGTTCTTC
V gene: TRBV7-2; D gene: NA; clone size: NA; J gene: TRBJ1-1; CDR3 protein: CASSLGGANTEAFF; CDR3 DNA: TGTGCCAGCAGCTTAGGGGGCGCGAACACTGAAGCTTTCTTT
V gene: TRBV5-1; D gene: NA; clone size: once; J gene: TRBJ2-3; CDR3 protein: CASSSWGDGADTQYF; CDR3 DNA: TGCGCCAGCAGCTCTTGGGGAGATGGCGCAGATACGCAGTATTTT
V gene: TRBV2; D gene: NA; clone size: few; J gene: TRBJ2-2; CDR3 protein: CASRGDGELFF; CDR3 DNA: TGTGCCAGCAGGGGAGACGGGGAGCTGTTTTTT
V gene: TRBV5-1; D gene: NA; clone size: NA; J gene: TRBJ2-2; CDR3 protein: CASSRTPLLEAPRGELFF; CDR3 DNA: TGCGCCAGCAGCCGCACCCCCCTCCTCGAGGCACCCCGTGGGGAGCTGTTTTTT
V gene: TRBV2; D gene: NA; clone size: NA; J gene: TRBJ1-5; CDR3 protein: CASSELGGGDRQPQHF; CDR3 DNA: TGTGCCAGCAGTGAGTTAGGGGGGGGAGATCGTCAGCCCCAGCATTTT
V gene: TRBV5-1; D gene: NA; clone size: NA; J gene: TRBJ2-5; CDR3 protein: CASSLGRLIETQYF; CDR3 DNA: TGCGCCAGCAGCTTGGGGAGACTAATAGAGACCCAGTACTTC
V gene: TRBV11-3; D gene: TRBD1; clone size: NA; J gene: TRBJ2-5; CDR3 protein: CASSPRTGSETQYF; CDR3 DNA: TGTGCCAGCAGCCCACGGACAGGGTCGGAGACCCAGTACTTC
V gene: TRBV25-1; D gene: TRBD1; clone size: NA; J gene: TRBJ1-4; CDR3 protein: CASSGTGYEKLFF; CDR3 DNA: TGTGCCAGCAGTGGGACAGGGTATGAAAAACTGTTTTTT
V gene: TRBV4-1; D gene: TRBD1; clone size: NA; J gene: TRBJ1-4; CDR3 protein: CASSRLDREIEKLFF; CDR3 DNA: TGCGCCAGCAGCCGTCTCGACAGGGAAATTGAAAAACTGTTTTTT
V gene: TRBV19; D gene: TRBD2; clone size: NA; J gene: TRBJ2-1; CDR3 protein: CASSSLAGYYNEQFF; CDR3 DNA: TGTGCCAGTAGTTCCCTAGCGGGCTACTACAATGAGCAGTTCTTC
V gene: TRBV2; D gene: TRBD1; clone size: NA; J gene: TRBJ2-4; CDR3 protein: CASTKPPTGREDIQYF; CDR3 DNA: TGTGCCAGCACCAAGCCCCCGACAGGGCGAGAGGACATTCAGTACTTC
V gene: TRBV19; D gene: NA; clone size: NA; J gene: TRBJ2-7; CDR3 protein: CASSTTSPPYEQYF; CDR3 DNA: TGTGCCAGTAGTACGACTTCACCCCCCTACGAGCAGTACTTC
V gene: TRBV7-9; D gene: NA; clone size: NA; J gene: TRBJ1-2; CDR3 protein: CASSLEEWNYGYTF; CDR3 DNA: TGTGCCAGCAGCTTAGAGGAGTGGAACTATGGCTACACCTTC
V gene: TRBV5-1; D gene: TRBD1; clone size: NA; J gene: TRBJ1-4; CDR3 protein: CASSTQGAPTNEKLFF; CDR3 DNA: TGCGCCAGCAGCACGCAGGGGGCGCCAACTAATGAAAAACTGTTTTTT
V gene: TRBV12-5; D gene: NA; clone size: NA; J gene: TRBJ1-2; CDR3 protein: CASGLLGRGGSYGYTF; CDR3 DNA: TGTGCTAGTGGCCTCCTCGGACGGGGAGGGAGCTATGGCTACACCTTC
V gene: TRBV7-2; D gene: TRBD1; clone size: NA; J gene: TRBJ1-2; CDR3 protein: CASSLRDRADSGYTF; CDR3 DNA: TGTGCCAGCAGCTTGAGGGACAGGGCGGATAGTGGCTACACCTTC
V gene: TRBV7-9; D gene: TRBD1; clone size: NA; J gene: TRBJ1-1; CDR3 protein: CASSSQGAWTEAFF; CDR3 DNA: TGTGCCAGCAGCTCCCAGGGGGCTTGGACTGAAGCTTTCTTT
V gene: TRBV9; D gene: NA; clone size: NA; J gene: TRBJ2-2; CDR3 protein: CASTSRTNTGELFF; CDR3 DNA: TGTGCCAGCACTAGCAGAACGAACACCGGGGAGCTGTTTTTT
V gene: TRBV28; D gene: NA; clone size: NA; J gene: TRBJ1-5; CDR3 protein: CASSLGPGSNQPQHF; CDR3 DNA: TGTGCCAGCAGTTTAGGCCCCGGGAGCAATCAGCCCCAGCATTTT
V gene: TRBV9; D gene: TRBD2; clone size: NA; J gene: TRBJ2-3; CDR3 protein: CASSVGSRGGTDTQYF; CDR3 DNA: TGTGCCAGCAGCGTAGGGAGTAGGGGAGGGACAGATACGCAGTATTTT
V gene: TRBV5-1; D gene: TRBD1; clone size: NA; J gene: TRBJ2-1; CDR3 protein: CASSLVGTVTYNEQFF; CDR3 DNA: TGCGCCAGCAGCTTGGTAGGGACAGTAACCTACAATGAGCAGTTCTTC
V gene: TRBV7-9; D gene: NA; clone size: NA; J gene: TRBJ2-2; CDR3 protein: CASSLGLRGRELFF; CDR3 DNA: TGTGCCAGCAGCTTAGGACTGCGAGGCCGGGAGCTGTTTTTT
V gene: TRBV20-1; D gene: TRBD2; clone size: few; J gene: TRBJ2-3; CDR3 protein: CSASPRQSRDYTDTQYF; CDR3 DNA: TGCAGTGCTAGTCCGAGACAGAGCCGGGACTACACAGATACGCAGTATTTT
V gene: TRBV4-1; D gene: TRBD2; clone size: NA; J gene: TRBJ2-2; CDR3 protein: CATRGGTGELFF; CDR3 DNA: TGCGCCACCCGGGGGGGCACCGGGGAGCTGTTTTTT
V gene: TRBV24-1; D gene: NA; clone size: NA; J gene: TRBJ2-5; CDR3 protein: CATMKGTRDETQYF; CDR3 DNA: TGTGCCACCATGAAAGGGACAAGAGATGAGACCCAGTACTTC
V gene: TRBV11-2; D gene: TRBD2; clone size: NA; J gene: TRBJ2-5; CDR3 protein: CASSLDLGLAGGPDRETQYF; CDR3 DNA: TGTGCCAGCAGCTTAGATCTTGGACTAGCGGGAGGGCCAGATCGGGAGACCCAGTACTTC
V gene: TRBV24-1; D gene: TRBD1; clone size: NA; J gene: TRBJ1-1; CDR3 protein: CATRRTGSTEAFF; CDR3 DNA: TGTGCCACCAGAAGGACAGGGTCTACTGAAGCTTTCTTT
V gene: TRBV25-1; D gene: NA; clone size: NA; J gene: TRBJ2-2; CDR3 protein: CASSASDSVSGELFF; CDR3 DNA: TGTGCCAGCAGTGCCTCGGACAGTGTCTCCGGGGAGCTGTTTTTT
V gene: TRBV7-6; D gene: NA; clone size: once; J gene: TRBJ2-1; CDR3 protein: CASSRTGPGAYNEQFF; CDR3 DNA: TGTGCCAGCAGCAGAACGGGCCCAGGGGCCTACAATGAGCAGTTCTTC
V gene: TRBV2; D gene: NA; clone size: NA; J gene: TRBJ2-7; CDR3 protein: CASVSGLSYEQYF; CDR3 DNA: TGTGCCAGCGTTAGCGGACTCTCCTACGAGCAGTACTTC
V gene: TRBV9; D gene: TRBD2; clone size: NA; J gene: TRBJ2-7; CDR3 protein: CASSVQGLAGEQYF; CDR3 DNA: TGTGCCAGCAGCGTCCAGGGACTAGCGGGCGAGCAGTACTTC
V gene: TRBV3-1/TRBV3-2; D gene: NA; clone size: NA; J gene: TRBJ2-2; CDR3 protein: CASMAGSNTGELFF; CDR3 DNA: TGTGCCAGCATGGCAGGGTCGAACACCGGGGAGCTGTTTTTT
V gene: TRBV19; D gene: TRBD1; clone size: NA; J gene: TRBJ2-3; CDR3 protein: CASSLGRDRVTDTQYF; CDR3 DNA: TGTGCCAGTAGTCTAGGCCGGGACAGGGTAACAGATACGCAGTATTTT
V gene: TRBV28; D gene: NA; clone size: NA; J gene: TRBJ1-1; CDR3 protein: CASSLQGSEAFF; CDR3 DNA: TGTGCCAGCAGCTTGCAGGGCTCTGAAGCTTTCTTT
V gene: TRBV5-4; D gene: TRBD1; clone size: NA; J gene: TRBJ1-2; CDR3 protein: CASSLAPGTGTYGYTF; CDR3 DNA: TGTGCCAGCAGCTTGGCCCCCGGGACAGGGACCTATGGCTACACCTTC
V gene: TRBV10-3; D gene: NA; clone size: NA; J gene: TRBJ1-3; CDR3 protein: CAISDGGSSGNTIYF; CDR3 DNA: TGTGCCATCAGTGATGGAGGGAGCTCTGGAAACACCATATATTTT
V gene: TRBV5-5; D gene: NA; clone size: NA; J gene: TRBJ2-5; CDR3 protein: CASSLPAGQETQYF; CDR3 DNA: TGTGCCAGCAGCTTGCCGGCAGGGCAAGAGACCCAGTACTTC
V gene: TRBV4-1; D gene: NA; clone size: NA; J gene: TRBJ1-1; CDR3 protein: CASSQDNRKAFF; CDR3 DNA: TGCGCCAGCAGCCAAGATAATAGAAAAGCTTTCTTT
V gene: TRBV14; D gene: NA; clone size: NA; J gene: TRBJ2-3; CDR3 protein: CASSHEALTDTQYF; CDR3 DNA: TGTGCCAGCAGCCATGAGGCCCTCACAGATACGCAGTATTTT
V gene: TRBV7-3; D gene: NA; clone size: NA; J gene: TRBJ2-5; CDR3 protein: CASSLNVGSPETQYF; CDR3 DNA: TGTGCCAGCAGCTTAAATGTTGGGAGTCCAGAGACCCAGTACTTC
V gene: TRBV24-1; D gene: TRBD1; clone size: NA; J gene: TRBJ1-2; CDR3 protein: CATSDNGQGRDYGYTF; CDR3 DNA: TGTGCCACCAGTGATAACGGACAGGGACGCGACTATGGCTACACCTTC
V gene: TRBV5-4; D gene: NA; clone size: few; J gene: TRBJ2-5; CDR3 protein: CASSFRTVPETQYF; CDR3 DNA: TGTGCCAGCAGCTTTCGGACAGTTCCAGAGACCCAGTACTTC
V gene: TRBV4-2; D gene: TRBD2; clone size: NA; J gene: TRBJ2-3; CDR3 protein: CASSQVRPAGEGLGTDTQYF; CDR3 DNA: TGTGCCAGCAGCCAAGTTAGGCCAGCGGGAGAGGGGTTGGGCACAGATACGCAGTATTTT
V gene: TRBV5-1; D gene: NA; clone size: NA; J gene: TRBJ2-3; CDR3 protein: CASSLVASETTDTQYF; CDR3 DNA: TGCGCCAGCAGCTTGGTGGCTAGCGAAACAACAGATACGCAGTATTTT
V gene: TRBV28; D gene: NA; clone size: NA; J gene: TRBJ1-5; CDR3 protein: CASSLSTSNQPQHF; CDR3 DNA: TGTGCCAGCAGCCTTAGCACTAGCAATCAGCCCCAGCATTTT
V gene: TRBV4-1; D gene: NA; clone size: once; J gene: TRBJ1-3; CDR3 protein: CASSQALRGAGNTIYF; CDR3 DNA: TGCGCCAGCAGCCAAGCTCTCCGGGGGGCGGGAAACACCATATATTTT
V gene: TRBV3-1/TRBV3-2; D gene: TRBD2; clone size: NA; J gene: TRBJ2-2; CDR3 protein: CASSHLAGTFKTGELFF; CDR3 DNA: TGTGCCAGCAGCCACCTAGCGGGAACCTTTAAGACCGGGGAGCTGTTTTTT
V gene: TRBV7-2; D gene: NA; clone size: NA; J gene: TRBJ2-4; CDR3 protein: CASSLALGLKNIQYF; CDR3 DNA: TGTGCCAGCAGCCTGGCCTTGGGACTTAAAAACATTCAGTACTTC
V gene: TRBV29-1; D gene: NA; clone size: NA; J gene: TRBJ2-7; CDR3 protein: CSVEGRYEQYF; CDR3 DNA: TGCAGCGTTGAAGGTCGCTACGAGCAGTACTTC